Listed below are T cell receptor beta chains from one sample, sequenced in a study of identical twins' blood T cells. TCRdb independently ran MiXCR on the 5' RACE reads; one entry per CDR3 protein. The sample lists 350,000 to 400,000 distinct CDR3 sequences; around 30% were seen once. The sample taken for sequencing was PBMCs. These receptors were taken from a woman between 18 and 55 years old in good health. Each CDR3 is given with its conserved first and last residue. A D gene is named only where the DNA matches it firmly. A clone size is listed for some rows: how often the clone was seen (once, few, many), or a class if it is expanded.

length,D,V,size,J,DNA,CDR3
15,TRBD2,TRBV30,.,TRBJ2-1,TGTGCCTGGGGGGAATCTAGCGGGTTCTACAATGAGCAGTTCTTC,CAWGESSGFYNEQFF
15,TRBD2,TRBV7-9,.,TRBJ2-1,TGTGCCAGCAGCTCAAGAGCGGGGTTGTACAATGAGCAGTTCTTC,CASSSRAGLYNEQFF
15,TRBD1,TRBV3-1,.,TRBJ2-2,TGTGCCAGCAGCCTCGGATCCCGGGACAGGGGTTTTCTGTTTTTT,CASSLGSRDRGFLFF
14,.,TRBV12-3/TRBV12-4,few,TRBJ1-5,TGTGCCAGCAGTCCGGAACAAGGCGATCAGCCCCAGCATTTT,CASSPEQGDQPQHF
16,TRBD1,TRBV14,.,TRBJ1-5,TGTGCCAGCAGCCCTCCCGGGACAGGGACTCATCAGCCCCAGCATTTT,CASSPPGTGTHQPQHF
13,.,TRBV6-5,.,TRBJ1-2,TGTGCCAGCAGTGGACCTCCACTCTATGGCTACACCTTC,CASSGPPLYGYTF
12,.,TRBV6-6,.,TRBJ1-1,TGTGCCTTCTCAGGGACGGGTACTGAAGCTTTCTTT,CAFSGTGTEAFF
12,.,TRBV29-1,.,TRBJ2-5,TGCAGCGTTGAAATAGGGGAAGAGACCCAGTACTTC,CSVEIGEETQYF
11,.,TRBV28,.,TRBJ1-2,TGTGCCAGCATGGGGTTAGGGGGCTACACCTTC,CASMGLGGYTF
12,.,TRBV20-1,.,TRBJ2-3,TGCAGTGCTAGCGGGAGAGTAGATACGCAGTATTTT,CSASGRVDTQYF
14,.,TRBV12-3/TRBV12-4,few,TRBJ1-1,TGTGCCAGCCTATTCCCGCATGGCCCGACTGAAGCTTTCTTT,CASLFPHGPTEAFF
14,.,TRBV20-1,.,TRBJ1-6,TGCAGTGCTACCCTGGGGGGATGGGTTTCACCCCTCCACTTT,CSATLGGWVSPLHF
17,.,TRBV20-1,.,TRBJ2-7,TGCAGTGCTAGAGTCGACTCGGGGACTGGGGGTGGATACGAGCAGTACTTC,CSARVDSGTGGGYEQYF
13,TRBD2,TRBV20-1,.,TRBJ2-7,TGCAGTGCAGTGGGACTAGCGGGAAACGAGCAGTACTTC,CSAVGLAGNEQYF
15,.,TRBV18,.,TRBJ1-5,TGTGCCAGCTCACCACCGATGCAGGTTAATCAGCCCCAGCATTTT,CASSPPMQVNQPQHF
15,TRBD2,TRBV2,.,TRBJ2-5,TGTGCCAGCAGTAGTGGACTAGCGGGATTAGAGACCCAGTACTTC,CASSSGLAGLETQYF
14,.,TRBV11-2,few,TRBJ2-7,TGTGCCAGCACCCCGAGAGGGAGAGGCTACGAGCAGTACTTC,CASTPRGRGYEQYF
13,TRBD1,TRBV10-3,.,TRBJ2-5,TGTGCCATCAGAGGGACAGGGGAAGAGACCCAGTACTTC,CAIRGTGEETQYF
12,.,TRBV7-2,.,TRBJ2-2,TGTGCCAGCAGCTTCGTTTACGGGGAGCTGTTTTTT,CASSFVYGELFF
13,TRBD1,TRBV20-1,.,TRBJ1-3,TGCAGTGCCACGGACAGGGGAAGAAACACCATATATTTT,CSATDRGRNTIYF
16,.,TRBV9,.,TRBJ1-3,TGTGCCAGCAGCGCCGACCCTAAGGGTTCTGGAAACACCATATATTTT,CASSADPKGSGNTIYF
13,.,TRBV12-5,.,TRBJ1-2,TGTGCTAGTGGTTTGGAGGGGGTCGGTGGCTACACCTTC,CASGLEGVGGYTF
15,.,TRBV2,many,TRBJ2-1,TGTGCCAGCAGTGAAAACCGGGGATACTACAATGAGCAGTTCTTC,CASSENRGYYNEQFF
12,.,TRBV28,many,TRBJ1-1,TGTGCCAGCAGGCCCAAGAACACTGAAGCTTTCTTT,CASRPKNTEAFF
18,TRBD2,TRBV5-1,.,TRBJ2-1,TGCGCCAGCCGCCCCGTAGCGGGAGCCTTGGGATCCTACAATGAGCAGTTCTTC,CASRPVAGALGSYNEQFF
15,.,TRBV7-8,.,TRBJ1-5,TGTGCCAGCAGCTCCCGCAGCTATAGCAATCAGCCCCAGCATTTT,CASSSRSYSNQPQHF
14,.,TRBV5-1,.,TRBJ2-3,TGCGCCAGCAAGGACAGTTCTAGCACAGATACGCAGTATTTT,CASKDSSSTDTQYF
12,.,TRBV6-2/TRBV6-3,.,TRBJ2-7,TGTGCCAGCAGCCCCCTCCAATACGAGCAGTACTTC,CASSPLQYEQYF
14,.,TRBV6-2/TRBV6-3,.,TRBJ1-2,TGTGCCAGCAGTAAGGGCCCTCAGCTCTATGGCTACACCTTC,CASSKGPQLYGYTF
12,.,TRBV10-3,.,TRBJ1-5,TGTGCCATCAGTGAGGGGTCTCAGCCCCAGCATTTT,CAISEGSQPQHF
11,.,TRBV28,few,TRBJ1-2,TGTGGAGCTAGTCTGGGCTATGGCTACACCTTC,CGASLGYGYTF
15,TRBD1,TRBV4-2,once,TRBJ1-1,TGTGCCAGCAGCCAAGAAGAGGGGGCTGGCACTGAAGCTTTCTTT,CASSQEEGAGTEAFF
18,TRBD2,TRBV3-1,.,TRBJ2-3,TGTGCCAGCAGCCAAGATGGGAGCGGGGGGGCCGGCACAGATACGCAGTATTTT,CASSQDGSGGAGTDTQYF
15,TRBD1,TRBV6-5,few,TRBJ2-2,TGTGCCAGCAGCCGATCGACAGGGAGAACCGGGGAGCTGTTTTTT,CASSRSTGRTGELFF
15,TRBD2,TRBV9,few,TRBJ2-1,TGTGCCAGCAGCGCTACCGGGACTAGCTACTCTGAGCAGTTCTTC,CASSATGTSYSEQFF
16,.,TRBV9,few,TRBJ2-2,TGTGCCAGCAGCGCAAGGACCGGGACTCGCACCGGGGAGCTGTTTTTT,CASSARTGTRTGELFF
14,.,TRBV29-1,few,TRBJ2-1,TGCAGCGTCGCCCAATCCCCCGCCTTGAATGAGCAGTTCTTC,CSVAQSPALNEQFF
13,.,TRBV15,few,TRBJ2-3,TGTGCCACCTCTAGGGACCTCACAGATACGCAGTATTTT,CATSRDLTDTQYF
17,.,TRBV5-1,.,TRBJ1-1,TGCGCCAGCAGCTTGGATGGGAGGGGATTCGGGAACACTGAAGCTTTCTTT,CASSLDGRGFGNTEAFF
10,.,TRBV20-1,.,TRBJ1-2,TGCAGTGCCCCTCTCCGTGGCTACACCTTC,CSAPLRGYTF
16,.,TRBV5-1,.,TRBJ1-3,TGCGCCAGCAGCCGCCTAAGTTCTAACTCTGGAAACACCATATATTTT,CASSRLSSNSGNTIYF
13,.,TRBV4-3,.,TRBJ1-6,TGCGTCAGCAGCCAAGATGGGGTTTTGGCCCTCCACTTT,CVSSQDGVLALHF
13,TRBD1,TRBV20-1,.,TRBJ1-4,TGCAGTGCTACCGGGACAGTTGGTGAAAAACTGTTTTTT,CSATGTVGEKLFF
13,.,TRBV11-2,few,TRBJ2-7,TGTGCCAGCAGCTTATTTCCAGGGGACGAGCAGTACTTC,CASSLFPGDEQYF
15,TRBD1,TRBV7-2,.,TRBJ1-3,TGTGCCAGCAGCGGCTTGGGACAGCACCGAAACACCATATATTTT,CASSGLGQHRNTIYF
12,.,TRBV19,few,TRBJ1-2,TGTGCCACCCTGGGGCAATGGGATGGCTACACCTTC,CATLGQWDGYTF